This TCR beta chain was found in a study of T cell repertoires in aging, cancer and after chemotherapy. Study outcomes and limitations: In each cancer cohort, median generation probability increased across chemotherapy, suggesting thymic output rebounded. Age-matched healthy donors had significantly more diverse, less clonal blood TCR repertoires than untreated cancer patients.

TCR beta rearrangements were amplified from peripheral blood genomic DNA. The CDR3 covers 16 residues. The junction had 7 bases not matched to a gene; V was cut back by 4 bases and J by 1 base. Per the germline V gene, CDR1 is SGHKS and CDR2 is YYEKEE (reference sequence). A mixed TRB-A/B primer pool amplified rearranged TRB by multiplex touch-down PCR. TCRdb re-called the multiplex PCR reads through MiXCR, storing one row per CDR3 protein. The sample shows some 8,000 distinct CDR3 sequences, more than 35% of them seen only once. This clonotype is categorized as medium-sized (0.01 to 0.1%). No antigen is known for it.

V is TRBV5-5 and J is TRBJ2-3, with 9 bases lining up with TRBD2. The source is a human donor in good health. What was sequenced was blood. The DNA of the CDR3 is TGTGCCAGCAGCCGCCGGGAGCGGGAGGGCACAGATACGCAGTATTTT. Encoded protein: CASSRREREGTDTQYF.